The present entry profiles one T cell receptor beta chain with its context. Trimming took 5 bases from V and 8 from J, leaving 19 bases between them. CDR1 is SGHRS, CDR2 YFSETQ, per germline. The CDR3 spans 15 residues. This sample was taken from a study of blood T cell repertoires in COVID-19. About the research overall: The United States, Italy and Spain supplied acute and convalescent COVID-19 samples.

Profiled with immunoSEQ multiplex PCR; TCRdb holds only in-frame clones, not every one. The sample lists a few hundred thousand clones, around 81% occurring once. Sample: peripheral blood. This TCR was recovered from a woman aged 45-59 years with active or convalescent COVID-19. The chain recombines TRBV5-1 with TRBJ1-4; D possibly corresponds to TRBD1 (6 bases). This CDR3 is CASSTSGTREEKLFF. CDR3 DNA: TGCGCCAGCAGTACATCAGGGACAAGAGAGGAAAAACTGTTTTTT. Variable domain in full (rest from reference TRBV5-1 and TRBJ1-4): KAGVTQTPRYLIKTRGQQVTLSCSPISGHRSVSWYQQTPGQGLQFLFEYFSETQRNKGNFPGRFSGRQFSNSRSEMNVSTLELGDSALYLCASSTSGTREEKLFFGSGTQLSVL.